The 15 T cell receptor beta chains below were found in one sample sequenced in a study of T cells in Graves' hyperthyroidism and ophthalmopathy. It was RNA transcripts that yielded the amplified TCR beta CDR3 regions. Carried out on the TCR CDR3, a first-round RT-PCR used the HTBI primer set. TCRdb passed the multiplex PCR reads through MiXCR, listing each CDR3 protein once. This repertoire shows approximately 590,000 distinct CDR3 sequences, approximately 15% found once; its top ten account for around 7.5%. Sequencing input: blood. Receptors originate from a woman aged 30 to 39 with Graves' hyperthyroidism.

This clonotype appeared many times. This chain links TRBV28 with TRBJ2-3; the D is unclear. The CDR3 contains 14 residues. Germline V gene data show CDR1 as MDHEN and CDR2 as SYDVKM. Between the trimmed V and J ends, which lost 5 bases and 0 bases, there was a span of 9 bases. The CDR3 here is CASSVSPSTDTQYF. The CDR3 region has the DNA TGTGCCAGCAGTGTATCCCCTAGCACAGATACGCAGTATTTT.

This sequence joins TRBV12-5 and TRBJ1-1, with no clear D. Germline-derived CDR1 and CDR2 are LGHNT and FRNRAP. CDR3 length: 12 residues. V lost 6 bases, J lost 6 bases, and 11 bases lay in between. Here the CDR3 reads CASGLLAAEAFF. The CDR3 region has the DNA TGTGCTAGTGGCCTCCTTGCCGCTGAAGCTTTCTTT.

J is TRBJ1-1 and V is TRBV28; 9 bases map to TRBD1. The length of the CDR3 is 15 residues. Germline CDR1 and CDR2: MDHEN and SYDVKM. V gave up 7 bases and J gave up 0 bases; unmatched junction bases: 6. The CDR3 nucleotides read TGTGCCAGCACCGTACAGGGGGCAATGAACACTGAAGCTTTCTTT. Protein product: CASTVQGAMNTEAFF.

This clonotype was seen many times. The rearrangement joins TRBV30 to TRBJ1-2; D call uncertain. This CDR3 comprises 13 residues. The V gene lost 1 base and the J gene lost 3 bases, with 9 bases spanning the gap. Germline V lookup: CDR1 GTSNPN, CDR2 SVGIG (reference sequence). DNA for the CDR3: TGTGCCTGGAGTGGAAGGGTGGACTATGGCTACACCTTC. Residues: CAWSGRVDYGYTF.

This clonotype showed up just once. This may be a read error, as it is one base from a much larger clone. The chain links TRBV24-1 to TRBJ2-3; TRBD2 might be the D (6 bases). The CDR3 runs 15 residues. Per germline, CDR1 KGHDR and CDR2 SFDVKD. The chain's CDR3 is CSTSGSGKGADTQYF. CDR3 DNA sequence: TGTTCCACCAGCGGTAGCGGAAAGGGCGCAGATACGCAGTATTTT.

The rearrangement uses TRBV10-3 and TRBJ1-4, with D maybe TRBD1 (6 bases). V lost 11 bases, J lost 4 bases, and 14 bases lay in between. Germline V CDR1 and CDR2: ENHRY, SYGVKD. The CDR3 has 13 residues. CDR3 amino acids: CAVSQGVNEKLFF. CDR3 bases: TGTGCCGTTTCACAGGGAGTTAATGAAAAACTGTTTTTT.

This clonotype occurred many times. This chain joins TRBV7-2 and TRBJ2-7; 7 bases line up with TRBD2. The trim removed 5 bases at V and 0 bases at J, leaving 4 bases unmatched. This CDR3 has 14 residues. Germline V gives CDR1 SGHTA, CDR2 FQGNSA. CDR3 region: CASSRDYSSYEQYF. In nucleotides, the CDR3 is TGTGCCAGCAGCCGGGACTATTCCTCCTACGAGCAGTACTTC.

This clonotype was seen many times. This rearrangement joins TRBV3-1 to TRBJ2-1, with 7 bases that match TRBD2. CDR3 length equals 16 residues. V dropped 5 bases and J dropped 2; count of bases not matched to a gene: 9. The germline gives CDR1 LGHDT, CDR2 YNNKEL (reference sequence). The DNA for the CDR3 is TGTGCCAGCAGCGGAGGAGCGGGGCCGCCCTACAATGAGCAGTTCTTC. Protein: CASSGGAGPPYNEQFF.

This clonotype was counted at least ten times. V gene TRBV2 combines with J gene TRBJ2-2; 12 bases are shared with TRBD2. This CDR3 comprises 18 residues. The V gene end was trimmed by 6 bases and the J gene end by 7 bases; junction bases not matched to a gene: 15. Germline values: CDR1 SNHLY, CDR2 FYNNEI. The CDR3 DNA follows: TGTGCCAGCAGGACAAAATACCTAGCGGGAGGGCCAGGCGGGGAGCTGTTTTTT. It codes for CASRTKYLAGGPGGELFF.

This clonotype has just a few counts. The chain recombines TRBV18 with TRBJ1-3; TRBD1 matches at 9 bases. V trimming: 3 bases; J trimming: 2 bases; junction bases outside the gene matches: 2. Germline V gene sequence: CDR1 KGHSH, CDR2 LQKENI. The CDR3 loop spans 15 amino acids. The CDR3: CASSPGQGPGNTIYF. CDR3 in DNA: TGTGCCAGCTCACCTGGACAGGGGCCTGGAAACACCATATATTTT.

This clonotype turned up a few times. The CDR3 is CASSSSGTSNTGELFF. In DNA, the CDR3 is TGTGCCAGCAGCTCGAGCGGGACAAGTAACACCGGGGAGCTGTTTTTT. The J gene is TRBJ2-2, the V gene TRBV5-6, with D perhaps TRBD2 (7 bases). Between the trimmed V and J ends, which lost 3 bases and 2 bases, there was a span of 14 bases. CDR1 SGHDT and CDR2 YYEEEE come from the germline V gene. The CDR3 has 16 amino acids. The variable domain in full, with the rest retrieved from reference TRBV5-6 and TRBJ2-2, is DAGVTQSPTHLIKTRGQQVTLRCSPKSGHDTVSWYQQALGQGPQFIFQYYEEEERQRGNFPDRFSGHQFPNYSSELNVNALLLGDSALYLCASSSSGTSNTGELFFGEGSRLTVL.

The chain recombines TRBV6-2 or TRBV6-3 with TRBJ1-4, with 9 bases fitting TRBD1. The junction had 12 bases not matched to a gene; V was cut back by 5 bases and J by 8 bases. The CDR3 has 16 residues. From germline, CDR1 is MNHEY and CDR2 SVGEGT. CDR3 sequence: CASSHGTGTGLEKLFF. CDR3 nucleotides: TGTGCCAGCAGTCACGGGACCGGGACAGGGCTCGAAAAACTGTTTTTT.

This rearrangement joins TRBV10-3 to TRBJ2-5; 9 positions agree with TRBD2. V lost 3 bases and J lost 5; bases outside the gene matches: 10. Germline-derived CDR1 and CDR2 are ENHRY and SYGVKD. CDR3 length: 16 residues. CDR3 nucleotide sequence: TGTGCCATCAGTGACTCGGGGGCGGGAGGGAGGGAGACCCAGTACTTC. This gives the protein CAISDSGAGGRETQYF.

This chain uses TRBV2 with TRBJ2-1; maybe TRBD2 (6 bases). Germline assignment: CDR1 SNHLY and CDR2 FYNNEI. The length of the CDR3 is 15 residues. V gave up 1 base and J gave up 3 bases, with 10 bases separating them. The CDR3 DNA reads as TGTGCCAGCAGTGAAGGGACTACCGGCTACAATGAGCAGTTCTTC. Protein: CASSEGTTGYNEQFF.

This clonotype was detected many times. In DNA, the CDR3 is TGTGCCAGCAGGGGACTAGCTCTCTACGAGCAGTACTTC. Amino acid sequence: CASRGLALYEQYF. This chain links TRBV7-2 with TRBJ2-7, with 9 nucleotides matching TRBD2. Unmatched junction bases numbered 3, after V lost 6 bases and J lost 3 bases. Germline lookup yields CDR1 SGHTA and CDR2 FQGNSA. CDR3 length: 13 amino acids.